This TCR beta chain was found in a study of cytotoxic CD8 clonotypes in ibrutinib-treated CLL. Background on the study: Results showed around 24 partial and 2 complete responses; following median about 68 months, approximately 15 remained remitted, roughly 12 advanced.

The CDR3 covers 16 residues. The germline V gene encodes CDR1 SGHNT and CDR2 YYREEE (reference sequence). As for this clone: Its specificity is unknown. One junction end disagrees with the germline gene, perhaps due to a read error.

Generated by immunoSEQ multiplex PCR, the TCRdb table keeps only in-frame clones and is missing some. The sample consists of about 200,000 clones, about 75% of them appearing once. The source of approximately 1.9 micrograms of genomic DNA for TCR beta libraries was cryopreserved PBMCs. Regarding the study as a whole: Samples from sustained-remission and progressing patients were taken at different times. Clonality went higher at ibrutinib response and then dropped back toward baseline at progression.

The receptor's source is a human donor with chronic lymphocytic leukemia. The source material was PBMCs, sampled after 12 months of ibrutinib treatment. The V call is TRBV5-4, the J call TRBJ2-2; 11 bases line up with TRBD2. CDR3 loop: CASNLAGGRNTGELFF. CDR3 DNA: TGCGCCAGCAACCTAGCGGGAGGTCGAAACACCGGGGAGCTGTTTTTT.